The 27 T cell receptor beta chains given below trace back to one sample, sequenced in a study of T cell responses to AZD1222 COVID-19 vaccine. The protocol was immunoSEQ multiplex PCR, while the TCRdb copy is restricted to in-frame clones and leaves out a portion. The table shows 95,000 to 150,000 clones, with more than 85% occurring only once. The sequencing here drew on peripheral blood, taken 28 days after the second AZD1222 dose. These receptor sequences come from an adult who received the AZD1222 COVID-19 vaccine.

This chain connects TRBV29-1 to TRBJ1-4, with TRBD1 matching over 7 bases. Trimming cost V 8 bases and J 5 bases; bases outside gene matches: 8. The CDR3 sequence is 13 residues long. CDR1 is SQVTM and CDR2 is ANQGSEA in the germline V gene. The CDR3 reads CSYRQGPNEKLFF. The CDR3 DNA follows: TGCAGCTACAGACAGGGCCCGAATGAAAAACTGTTTTTT. The full variable domain, rest sourced from reference TRBV29-1 and TRBJ1-4, is SAVISQKPSRDICQRGTSLTIQCQVDSQVTMMFWYRQQPGQSLTLIATANQGSEATYESGFVIDKFPISRPNLTFSTLTVSNMSPEDSSIYLCSYRQGPNEKLFFGSGTQLSVL.

V is TRBV7-2 and J is TRBJ1-2; D not certain. Trimming left V 5 bases short and J 5 bases short, with 12 bases between. Germline V gives CDR1 SGHTA, CDR2 FQGNSA. This CDR3 comprises 13 residues. The CDR3 DNA sequence: TGTGCCAGCAGCCTACAGCTTTTTTATGGCTACACCTTC. Translated, it gives CASSLQLFYGYTF. Full variable domain (rest looked up from reference TRBV7-2 and TRBJ1-2): GAGVSQSPSNKVTEKGKDVELRCDPISGHTALYWYRQSLGQGLEFLIYFQGNSAPDKSGLPSDRFSAERTGGSVSTLTIQRTQQEDSAVYLCASSLQLFYGYTFGSGTRLTVV.

The chain recombines TRBV6-5 with TRBJ2-3; tentatively, D is TRBD1 or TRBD2 (5 bases each). Trimming pared 5 bases from V and 5 bases from J, leaving 17 bases between. The germline CDR1 and CDR2 sequences are MNHEY and SVGAGI. CDR3 length: 15 amino acids. In DNA, the CDR3 is TGTGCCAGCAGTCTTCTTGGCCCGAGGGGAGATACGCAGTATTTT. Protein: CASSLLGPRGDTQYF.

V is TRBV6-2 or TRBV6-3 and J is TRBJ2-7, with TRBD2 as a possible D gene (6 bases). Germline V gene sequence: CDR1 MNHEY, CDR2 SVGEGT. V lost 6 bases to trimming and J lost 3 bases, with 15 bases between them. The CDR3 sequence is 14 residues long. CDR3 loop: CASSPRPGDYEQYF. The CDR3 DNA reads as TGTGCCAGCAGCCCCAGGCCGGGGGACTACGAGCAGTACTTC.

This clone was counted once. The chain links TRBV18 to TRBJ1-1; the match to TRBD1 covers 8 bases. The CDR3 extends over 14 amino acids. Looked up from germline, CDR1 is KGHSH and CDR2 is LQKENI. With V trimmed by 3 bases and J by 4 bases, 4 bases remained unmatched. CDR3 sequence reads: CASSPQGASTEAFF. In DNA form, the CDR3 reads TGTGCCAGCTCACCCCAGGGGGCGTCCACTGAAGCTTTCTTT.

V is TRBV18 and J is TRBJ2-1, with D unresolved. Trimming took off 5 bases at V and 3 bases at J, with 14 bases between the two ends. This CDR3 contains 15 residues. The germline gives CDR1 KGHSH, CDR2 LQKENI. In nucleotides, the CDR3 is TGTGCCAGCTCATACAAGAGTTCGGACTACAATGAGCAGTTCTTC. Amino acids: CASSYKSSDYNEQFF.

As DNA, the CDR3 is TGTGCCAGCCAACCGGCGGGGACGAGCACTGAAGCTTTCTTT. The encoded protein is CASQPAGTSTEAFF. The chain employs TRBV27 and TRBJ1-1, with D tentatively TRBD1 (5 bases). The CDR3 covers 14 residues. CDR1 is MNHEY and CDR2 is SMNVEV in the germline V gene (reference sequence). V lost 8 bases, J lost 4 bases, and 17 bases lay in between.

The chain employs TRBV5-1 and TRBJ1-1, with unresolved D. The CDR3 runs to 13 residues. The germline V and J ends were trimmed by 4 bases and 3 bases, with 10 bases remaining between them. Germline assignment: CDR1 SGHRS and CDR2 YFSETQ. This chain's CDR3 is CASSRSDHTEAFF. The CDR3 nucleotides are TGCGCCAGCAGCCGTTCTGATCACACTGAAGCTTTCTTT.

CDR3 bases: TGTGCCAGCAGTCCCCCAGCCCCGAACACCGGGGAGCTGTTTTTT. It specifies CASSPPAPNTGELFF. This chain uses TRBV6-5 with TRBJ2-2; D unclear. Looked up from germline, CDR1 is MNHEY and CDR2 is SVGAGI. The CDR3 consists of 15 residues. With 5 bases removed from V and 0 bases from J, the gap between germline ends came to 10 bases.

The chain is built from TRBV9 and TRBJ2-1; weak D call: TRBD2 (6 bases). V was pared by 7 bases and J by 0 bases, with 14 bases between. Germline V lookup: CDR1 SGDLS, CDR2 YYNGEE. The CDR3 is 15 residues long. The CDR3 spells CASGTSLSSYNEQFF. The CDR3 nucleotides are TGTGCCAGCGGGACTTCGCTAAGCTCCTACAATGAGCAGTTCTTC.

V gene TRBV19 combines with J gene TRBJ1-2; TRBD1 might be the D (5 bases). The germline CDR1 and CDR2 sequences are LNHDA and SQIVND (reference sequence). Deletions cut 8 bases from V and 6 bases from J, with 16 bases between. The CDR3 consists of 13 residues. The DNA for the CDR3 is TGTGCCAGTCGGGACGCAGGACGTGATGGCTACACCTTC. The encoded protein is CASRDAGRDGYTF. Combining the CDR3 with reference TRBV19 and TRBJ1-2 gives the whole variable domain DGGITQSPKYLFRKEGQNVTLSCEQNLNHDAMYWYRQDPGQGLRLIYYSQIVNDFQKGDIAEGYSVSREKKESFPLTVTSAQKNPTAFYLCASRDAGRDGYTFGSGTRLTVV.

V and J are TRBV4-3 and TRBJ2-5; unclear D gene. V was clipped by 4 bases and J by 4 bases, with 4 bases between them. The CDR3 runs 11 residues. Per the germline V gene, CDR1 is LGHNA and CDR2 is YSLEER. CDR3 bases: TGCGCCAGCAGCCTAGGAGAGACCCAGTACTTC. Translating gives CASSLGETQYF.

The chain recombines TRBV3-1 (or the pseudogene TRBV3-2) with TRBJ2-3, with 7 bases fitting TRBD2. The CDR3 covers 13 residues. V trimming: 4 bases; J trimming: 9 bases; junction bases outside the gene matches: 7. The V gene's germline CDR1 is LGHDT and CDR2 YNNKEL (reference sequence). CDR3 sequence reads: CASSREGLDTQYF. In DNA, the CDR3 is TGTGCCAGCAGCCGGGAGGGGTTGGACACGCAGTATTTT.

The V call is TRBV6-5, the J call TRBJ1-1; 7 bases map to TRBD1. V lost 2 bases to trimming and J lost 0 bases; unmatched junction nucleotides: 6. This CDR3 is 16 amino acids long. The germline V gene has CDR1 MNHEY and CDR2 SVGAGI. This chain's CDR3 is CASSYGPGGLNTEAFF. In DNA, the CDR3 is TGTGCCAGCAGTTACGGACCAGGGGGATTGAACACTGAAGCTTTCTTT.

The J gene is TRBJ1-2, the V gene TRBV5-4, with TRBD1 as a possible D gene (5 bases). The CDR3 is 15 amino acids. Germline V lookup: CDR1 SGHNT, CDR2 YYREEE (reference sequence). The germline V and J ends were trimmed by 5 bases and 3 bases, with 17 bases remaining between them. The CDR3 DNA sequence: TGTGCCAGCAGTATTGGGGGGGGTGGATACTATGGCTACACCTTC. Protein: CASSIGGGGYYGYTF. Full variable domain (rest looked up from reference TRBV5-4 and TRBJ1-2): ETGVTQSPTHLIKTRGQQVTLRCSSQSGHNTVSWYQQALGQGPQFIFQYYREEENGRGNFPPRFSGLQFPNYSSELNVNALELDDSALYLCASSIGGGGYYGYTFGSGTRLTVV.

This rearrangement joins TRBV4-3 to TRBJ2-7, with 9 bases that match TRBD2. Per the germline V gene, CDR1 is LGHNA and CDR2 is YSLEER. The CDR3 is 14 amino acids. Trimming cost V 4 bases and J 6 bases; bases outside gene matches: 7. This CDR3 reads CASSPWRGGSEQYF. The CDR3 DNA is TGCGCCAGCAGCCCTTGGCGGGGGGGCTCCGAGCAGTACTTC.

The chain has TRBV4-1 and TRBJ1-5; D uncertain. With 1 base removed from V and 5 bases from J, the gap between germline ends came to 6 bases. The CDR3 consists of 13 residues. Germline loops: CDR1 MGHRA, CDR2 YSYEKL. Written as DNA, the CDR3 is TGCGCCAGCAGCCAAGTCGGGGATCAGCCCCAGCATTTT. It codes for CASSQVGDQPQHF.

V is TRBV7-9 and J is TRBJ1-1; maybe TRBD1 (5 bases). The germline V gene encodes CDR1 SEHNR and CDR2 FQNEAQ (reference sequence). The V gene lost 5 bases and the J gene lost 11 bases, with 21 bases spanning the gap. This CDR3 region has 14 residues. The CDR3 nucleotides read TGTGCCAGCAGCCCCCGCGATGGACCGGGGCGGGCTTTCTTT. Its protein product is CASSPRDGPGRAFF.

J is TRBJ2-3 and V is TRBV10-2, with TRBD2 identical over 8 bases. Germline loops: CDR1 WSHSY, CDR2 SAAADI. The CDR3 is 14 amino acids. V was clipped by 3 bases and J by 5 bases; unmatched bases: 4. CDR3 DNA: TGCGCCAGCAGTGACGGGAGGGGGAGAGATACGCAGTATTTT. This encodes CASSDGRGRDTQYF.

This chain links TRBV7-2 with TRBJ2-3; 11 bases line up with TRBD2. The V and J ends lost 1 base and 2 bases, in that order; junction bases with no gene match: 11. Germline V lookup: CDR1 SGHTA, CDR2 FQGNSA. This CDR3 spans 19 amino acids. CDR3 residues: CASSLGTGASGRPTDTQYF. DNA for the CDR3: TGTGCCAGCAGCTTAGGGACCGGGGCTAGCGGGAGGCCCACAGATACGCAGTATTTT.

In its sample, this clone was seen a few times. The rearrangement links TRBV5-8 to TRBJ2-5; TRBD2 aligns across 9 bases. CDR3 size: 15 residues. V shed 6 bases and J 3 bases; nucleotides not matched to a gene: 9. Per the germline V gene, CDR1 is SGHTS and CDR2 is YDEGEE. The chain's CDR3 is CASTPSGAPEETQYF. The CDR3 coding sequence is TGTGCCAGCACCCCTAGCGGGGCCCCCGAAGAGACCCAGTACTTC.

This chain connects TRBV20-1 to TRBJ1-2, with unresolved D. Trimming removed 3 bases at V and 7 bases at J, with 18 bases between. This CDR3 spans 14 amino acids. Germline V gives CDR1 DFQATT, CDR2 SNEGSKA (reference sequence). This CDR3 is CSASTTAVSAGYTF. DNA of the CDR3: TGCAGTGCTAGTACCACTGCTGTGAGTGCTGGCTACACCTTC.

The chain recombines TRBV10-3 with TRBJ1-6, with D uncertain. CDR1 is ENHRY and CDR2 is SYGVKD in the germline V gene. The CDR3 length is 13 residues. V was trimmed by 2 bases and J by 7 bases, leaving 6 bases between them. The CDR3 reads CAISEDTNSPLHF. The DNA of the CDR3 is TGTGCCATCAGTGAGGACACCAATTCACCCCTCCACTTT.

The chain uses TRBV7-2 and TRBJ2-7; possibly TRBD2 for D (7 bases). V lost 1 base and J lost 5, with 12 bases in between. Germline loops: CDR1 SGHTA, CDR2 FQGNSA. This CDR3 contains 14 residues. CDR3: CASSLVAGANEQYF. The DNA of the CDR3 is TGTGCCAGCAGCTTAGTCGCGGGGGCCAACGAGCAGTACTTC.

J is TRBJ1-1 and V is TRBV18; a possible D gene is TRBD1 (6 bases). V was clipped by 3 bases and J by 0 bases, with 11 bases between them. Germline CDR1 reads KGHSH; CDR2 reads LQKENI. This CDR3 is built from 15 residues. CDR3 in DNA: TGTGCCAGCTCACCCAAAACAGGGATGAACACTGAAGCTTTCTTT. Translating gives CASSPKTGMNTEAFF.

The V gene is TRBV5-8, the J gene TRBJ1-1; D gene uncertain. Trimming cost V 6 bases and J 1 base, with 13 bases left between them. Germline assignment: CDR1 SGHTS and CDR2 YDEGEE. CDR3 size: 14 residues. CDR3 DNA: TGTGCCAGCATCCTGACGCTTCAGAACACTGAAGCTTTCTTT. Encoded protein: CASILTLQNTEAFF.

V gene TRBV4-1 combines with J gene TRBJ2-7; 8 bases are shared with TRBD2. The CDR3 covers 14 residues. In germline, CDR1 is MGHRA, CDR2 YSYEKL. V was clipped by 1 base and J by 5 bases; unmatched bases: 4. The CDR3 bases are TGCGCCAGCAGCCAAGTTGCGGGGGGAAACGAGCAGTACTTC. Encoded protein: CASSQVAGGNEQYF.